These 14 T cell receptor beta chains were sequenced from one sample in a study of cytomegalovirus exposure and HLA in healthy donors. PCR used 60 Vbeta primers and 13 Jbeta primers. Measured with immunoSEQ multiplex PCR; TCRdb has only the in-frame clones, and not every one. The table includes about 85,000 clones, 75% to 90% detected once. Sequenced: PBMCs. These receptors were collected from a man aged 50 to 60 in good health and CMV-seropositive.

The chain uses TRBV6-1 and TRBJ2-1, with TRBD2 matching 10 bases. CDR1 and CDR2 from the germline V gene are MNHNS and SASEGT. After removal of 8 bases from V and 3 bases from J, the junction contained 7 bases not matched to a gene. The CDR3 sequence is 15 residues long. CDR3 bases: TGTGCCAGCCTAACCGGGACTAGCGACTACAATGAGCAGTTCTTC. Amino acids: CASLTGTSDYNEQFF.

The CDR3 nucleotides are TGTGCCAGCAGTGAGTCAGGGTTTACTGGGGAGCTGTTTTTT. It codes for CASSESGFTGELFF. The chain couples TRBV2 to TRBJ2-2, with D possibly being TRBD1 (5 bases). The CDR3 totals 14 residues. From germline, CDR1 is SNHLY and CDR2 FYNNEI. Deletions cut 3 bases from V and 8 bases from J, with 13 bases between.

The chain employs TRBV5-4 and TRBJ2-7; perhaps TRBD2 as D (6 bases). V lost 7 bases, J lost 0 bases, and 11 bases lay in between. The germline CDR1 and CDR2 sequences are SGHNT and YYREEE (reference sequence). CDR3 size: 13 residues. CDR3 amino acids: CASGTGLSYEQYF. The DNA of the CDR3 is TGTGCCAGCGGCACGGGACTCTCCTACGAGCAGTACTTC.

The sample holds one count of this clone. The chain carries TRBV5-6 and TRBJ1-2, with D possibly matching TRBD1 (6 bases). Germline loops: CDR1 SGHDT, CDR2 YYEEEE. The CDR3 runs 15 residues. V was pared by 3 bases and J by 0 bases, with 12 bases between. CDR3: CASSSVQGANYGYTF. Here the CDR3 DNA reads TGTGCCAGCAGCTCTGTACAGGGCGCTAACTATGGCTACACCTTC. The entire variable domain, with the rest obtained from reference TRBV5-6 and TRBJ1-2, is as follows: DAGVTQSPTHLIKTRGQQVTLRCSPKSGHDTVSWYQQALGQGPQFIFQYYEEEERQRGNFPDRFSGHQFPNYSSELNVNALLLGDSALYLCASSSVQGANYGYTFGSGTRLTVV.

By frequency in the sample, this clone is medium-sized. The rearrangement links TRBV5-4 to TRBJ2-1, with D possibly being TRBD2 (6 bases). The CDR3 loop spans 15 amino acids. V dropped 0 bases and J dropped 4 bases, with 11 bases sitting between them. Germline V gene sequence: CDR1 SGHNT, CDR2 YYREEE (reference sequence). CDR3 sequence (DNA): TGTGCCAGCAGCTTGGGTAGCGGCCGTTACAATGAGCAGTTCTTC. Amino acid sequence: CASSLGSGRYNEQFF.

As to this clone: Mismatch with germline at one junction end may stem from a read error. The chain employs TRBV7-9 and TRBJ1-4; D gene ambiguous. The CDR3 has 15 amino acids. CDR1 is SEHNR and CDR2 is FQNEAQ in the germline V gene (reference sequence). CDR3 region: CSSSQRRGNNEKLFF. Written as DNA, the CDR3 is TGTTCCAGCAGCCAAAGACGGGGAAATAATGAAAAACTGTTTTTT.

The CDR3 sequence is CASSPAGPGEFSEQYF. CDR3 DNA sequence: TGTGCCAGTAGTCCCGCGGGACCAGGAGAGTTCTCCGAGCAGTACTTC. The chain combines TRBV19 with TRBJ2-7, with a tentative D call TRBD2 (6 bases). CDR1 LNHDA and CDR2 SQIVND come from the germline V gene (reference sequence). This CDR3 has 16 residues. The ends were cut back, 5 bases at V and 6 bases at J, with 23 bases in the middle. Supplemented by reference TRBV19 and TRBJ2-7, the full variable domain reads DGGITQSPKYLFRKEGQNVTLSCEQNLNHDAMYWYRQDPGQGLRLIYYSQIVNDFQKGDIAEGYSVSREKKESFPLTVTSAQKNPTAFYLCASSPAGPGEFSEQYFGPGTRLTVT.

On this clone itself: A read error may account for a junction end that differs from germline. The genes are TRBV2 and TRBJ2-6; D is perhaps TRBD1 (5 bases). In germline, CDR1 is SNHLY, CDR2 FYNNEI. The CDR3 loop spans 14 amino acids. The CDR3 bases are TGTGCCAGCAGTGTGCTCTCTGGGGCCAACGGCCTGACTTTC. It codes for CASSVLSGANGLTF.

The J gene is TRBJ2-7, the V gene TRBV18; 9 nucleotides align to TRBD2. The CDR3 runs 16 residues. Unmatched junction bases numbered 6, after V lost 2 bases and J lost 1 base. The germline V gene encodes CDR1 KGHSH and CDR2 LQKENI. The CDR3 nucleotides read TGTGCCAGCTCACCAGGAAACCTAGCGGGATCCTACGAGCAGTACTTC. This sequence encodes CASSPGNLAGSYEQYF.

The rearrangement joins TRBV6-6 to TRBJ1-4; D unclear. CDR1 and CDR2 from the germline V gene are MNHNY and SVGAGI (reference sequence). Deletions cut 2 bases from V and 3 bases from J, with 7 bases between. This CDR3 is 14 amino acids long. The CDR3 coding sequence is TGTGCCAGCAGTTACACGGGGTCTAATGAAAAACTGTTTTTT. Its translation: CASSYTGSNEKLFF.

CDR3 amino acids: CASNLGPQAYEQYF. CDR3 sequence (DNA): TGTGCCAGCAACCTGGGCCCCCAGGCCTACGAGCAGTACTTC. The rearrangement links TRBV11-2 to TRBJ2-7, with D hard to call. The CDR3 covers 14 residues. From germline, CDR1 is SGHAT and CDR2 FQNNGV. Deletions cut 7 bases from V and 2 bases from J, with 15 bases between.

This chain links TRBV19 with TRBJ2-2; D gene uncertain. Per germline, CDR1 LNHDA and CDR2 SQIVND (reference sequence). CDR3 length equals 14 residues. The V gene lost 0 bases and the J gene lost 2 bases, with 4 bases spanning the gap. CDR3 bases: TGTGCCAGTAGTATAGACCTCAACACCGGGGAGCTGTTTTTT. Residues: CASSIDLNTGELFF.

The sample holds a few counts of this clone. This chain uses TRBV19 with TRBJ2-1, with 13 nucleotides matching TRBD2. V shed 4 bases, J shed 9 bases, and the junction held 9 bases outside the gene matches. CDR1 and CDR2 (germline): LNHDA, SQIVND (reference sequence). CDR3 size: 16 residues. The CDR3 loop is CASSTRLAGGRGEQFF. Here the CDR3 DNA reads TGTGCCAGTAGTACCCGACTAGCGGGAGGTCGGGGTGAGCAGTTCTTC.

This clone has a handful of counts. The V gene is TRBV30, the J gene TRBJ1-3; 8 bases agree with TRBD1. The CDR3 is 16 amino acids. J gave up 3 bases and V 0 bases, and 7 bases lay outside the gene matches. Germline V lookup: CDR1 GTSNPN, CDR2 SVGIG (reference sequence). In DNA, the CDR3 is TGTGCCTGGAGTGTACCGAGGACAGGGTTTGGAAACACCATATATTTT. This sequence encodes CAWSVPRTGFGNTIYF.